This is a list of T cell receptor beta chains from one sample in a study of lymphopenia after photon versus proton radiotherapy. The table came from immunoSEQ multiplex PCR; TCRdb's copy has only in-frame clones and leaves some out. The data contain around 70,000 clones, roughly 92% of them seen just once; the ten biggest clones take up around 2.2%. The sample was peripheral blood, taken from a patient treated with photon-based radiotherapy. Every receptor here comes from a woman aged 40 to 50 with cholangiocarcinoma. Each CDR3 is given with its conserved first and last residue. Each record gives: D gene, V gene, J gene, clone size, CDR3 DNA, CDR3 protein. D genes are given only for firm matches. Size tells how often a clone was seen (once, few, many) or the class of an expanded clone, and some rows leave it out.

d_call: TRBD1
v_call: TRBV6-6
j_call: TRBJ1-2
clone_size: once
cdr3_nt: TGTGCCAGCAGTTACATGGGACAGACCACCGATGGCTACACCTTC
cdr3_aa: CASSYMGQTTDGYTF

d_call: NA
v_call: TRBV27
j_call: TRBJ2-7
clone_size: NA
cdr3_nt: TGTGCCAGTTGCTACAGGGTGGGTTACGAGCAGTACTTC
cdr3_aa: CASCYRVGYEQYF

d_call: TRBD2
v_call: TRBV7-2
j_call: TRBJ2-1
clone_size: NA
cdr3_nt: TGTGCCAGCAGCTTATGGGGCGGGAGGGAGCGAGAGCAGTTCTTC
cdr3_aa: CASSLWGGREREQFF

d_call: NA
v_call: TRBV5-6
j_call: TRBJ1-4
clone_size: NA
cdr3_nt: TGTGCCAGCAGCCGGCAGCCAAATGAAAAACTGTTTTTT
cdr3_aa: CASSRQPNEKLFF

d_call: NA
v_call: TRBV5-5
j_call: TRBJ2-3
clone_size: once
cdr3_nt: TGTGCCAGCAGCTTGGTTGGTCTTGCAGATACGCAGTATTTT
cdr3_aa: CASSLVGLADTQYF

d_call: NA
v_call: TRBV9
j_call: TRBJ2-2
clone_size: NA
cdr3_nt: TGTGCCAGCAGCCCTGGGGGTCAACCCTACACCGGGGAGCTGTTTTTT
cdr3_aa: CASSPGGQPYTGELFF

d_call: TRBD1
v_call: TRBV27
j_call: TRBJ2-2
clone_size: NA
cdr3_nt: TGTGCCAGCAGTTTATACCCGGGACAGGCGCACACCGGGGAGCTGTTTTTT
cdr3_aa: CASSLYPGQAHTGELFF

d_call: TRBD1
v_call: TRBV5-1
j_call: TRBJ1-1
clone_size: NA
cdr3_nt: TGCGCCAGCAGCTATGGACAGGGGATAACTGAAGCTTTCTTT
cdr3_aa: CASSYGQGITEAFF

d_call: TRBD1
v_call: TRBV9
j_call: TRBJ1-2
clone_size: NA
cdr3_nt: TGTGCCAGCAGCGTAGGGGACAGGGTCGTCCCCTTATTC
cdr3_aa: CASSVGDRVVPLF

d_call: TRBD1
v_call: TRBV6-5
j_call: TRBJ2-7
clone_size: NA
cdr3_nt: TGTGCCAGCAGGGCCGGGACAGGGACCTACGAGCAGTACTTC
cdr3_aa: CASRAGTGTYEQYF

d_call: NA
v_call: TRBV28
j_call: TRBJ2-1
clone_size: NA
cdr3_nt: TGTGCCAGCAGTTTGGAGGGGACGCTATACAATGAGCAGTTCTTC
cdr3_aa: CASSLEGTLYNEQFF

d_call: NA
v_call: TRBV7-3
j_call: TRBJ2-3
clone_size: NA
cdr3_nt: TGTGCCAGCAGTTTACGGAGATCAGATACGCAGTATTTT
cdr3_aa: CASSLRRSDTQYF

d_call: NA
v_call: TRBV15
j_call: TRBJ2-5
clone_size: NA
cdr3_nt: TGTGCCACCAGCAGAGATTTCGCCAAGGGGCAAGAGACCCAGTACTTC
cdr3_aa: CATSRDFAKGQETQYF

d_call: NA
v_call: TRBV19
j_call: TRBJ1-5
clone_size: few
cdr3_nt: TGTGCCAGTAGTATATGGGGAAGCAATCAGCCCCAGCATTTT
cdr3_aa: CASSIWGSNQPQHF

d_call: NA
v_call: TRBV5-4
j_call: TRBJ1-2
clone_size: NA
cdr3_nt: TGTGCCAGCACCACGGGGCAGGACTTCTATGGCTACACCTTC
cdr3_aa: CASTTGQDFYGYTF

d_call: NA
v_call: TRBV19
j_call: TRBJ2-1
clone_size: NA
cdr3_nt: TGTGCCAGTAGTATAGGAGAGGGTTCCTACAATGAGCAGTTCTTC
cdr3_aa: CASSIGEGSYNEQFF

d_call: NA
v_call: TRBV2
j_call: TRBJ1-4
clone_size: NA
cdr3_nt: TGTGCCAGCAGTCCTAGGGGAAGCGAAAAACTGTTTTTT
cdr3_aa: CASSPRGSEKLFF

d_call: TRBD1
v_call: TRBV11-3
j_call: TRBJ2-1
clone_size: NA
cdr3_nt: TGTGCCAGCAGCTTGATGACAGGGGTTGTTCATGAGCAGTTCTTC
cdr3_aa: CASSLMTGVVHEQFF

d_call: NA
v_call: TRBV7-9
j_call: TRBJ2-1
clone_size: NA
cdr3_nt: TGTGCCATCAAAATCTGGGGACGGGCCGTATCTGAGCAGTTCTTC
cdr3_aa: CAIKIWGRAVSEQFF

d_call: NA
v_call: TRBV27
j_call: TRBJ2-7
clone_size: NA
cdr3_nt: TGTGCCAGCAGTCCGCGGACGAGCGACGAGCAGTACTTC
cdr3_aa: CASSPRTSDEQYF

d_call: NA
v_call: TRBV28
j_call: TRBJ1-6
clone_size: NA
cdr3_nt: TGTGCCAGCAGTTCTTCCCCCTATAATTCACCCCTCCACTTT
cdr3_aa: CASSSSPYNSPLHF

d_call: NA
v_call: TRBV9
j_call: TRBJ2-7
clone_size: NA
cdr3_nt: TGTGCCAGCAGCGCCGGGGGTCCTCCCCACTACGAGCAGTACTTC
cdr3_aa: CASSAGGPPHYEQYF

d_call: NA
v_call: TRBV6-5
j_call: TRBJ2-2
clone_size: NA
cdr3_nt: TGTGCCGCGGGGCGGGAGCTGTTTTTT
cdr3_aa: CAAGRELFF

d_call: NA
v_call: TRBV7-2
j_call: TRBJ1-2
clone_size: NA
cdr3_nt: TGTGCCAGCAGCTTATCTCTGGCGGCAGGGAGTGGCTACACCTTC
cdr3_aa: CASSLSLAAGSGYTF

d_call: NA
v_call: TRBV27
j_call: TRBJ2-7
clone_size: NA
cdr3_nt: TGTGCCAGCAGTCCCCCCCCTTTTTACGAGCAGTACTTC
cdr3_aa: CASSPPPFYEQYF

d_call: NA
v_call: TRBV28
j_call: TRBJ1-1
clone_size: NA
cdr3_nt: TGTGCCAGCAGGATCCAGGGGATTGCCAACACTGAAGCTTTCTTT
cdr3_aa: CASRIQGIANTEAFF

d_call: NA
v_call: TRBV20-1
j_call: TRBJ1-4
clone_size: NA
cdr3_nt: TGCAGTGATGAAAAACTGTTTTTT
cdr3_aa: CSDEKLFF

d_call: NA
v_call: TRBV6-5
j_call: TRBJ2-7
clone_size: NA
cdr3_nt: TGTGCCAGCAGTTACTTAGCGTCTGACTACGAGCAGTACTTC
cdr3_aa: CASSYLASDYEQYF

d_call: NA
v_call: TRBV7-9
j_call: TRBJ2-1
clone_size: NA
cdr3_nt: TGTGCCAGCAGTTTAGACCAGCGTGAGCAGTTCTTC
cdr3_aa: CASSLDQREQFF

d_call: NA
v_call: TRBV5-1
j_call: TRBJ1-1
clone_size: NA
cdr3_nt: TGCGCCAGCAACAACAGGGAGGGTGGGGACACTGAAGCTTTCTTT
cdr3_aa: CASNNREGGDTEAFF

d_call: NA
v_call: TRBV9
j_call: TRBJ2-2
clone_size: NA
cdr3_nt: TGTGCCAGCAGCGTAGAAGGGTTACACACCGGGGAGCTGTTTTTT
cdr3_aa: CASSVEGLHTGELFF

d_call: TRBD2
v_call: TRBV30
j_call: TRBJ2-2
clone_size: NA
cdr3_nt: TGTGCCTGGAGTCGACTAGCATCCGGGGAGCTGTTTTTT
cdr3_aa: CAWSRLASGELFF

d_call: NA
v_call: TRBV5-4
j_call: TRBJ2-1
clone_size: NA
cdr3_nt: TGTGCCAGCAGCTTGCTTGGGGAACCCTACAATGAGCAGTTCTTC
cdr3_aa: CASSLLGEPYNEQFF

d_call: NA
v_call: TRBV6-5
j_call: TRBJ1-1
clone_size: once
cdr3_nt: TGTGCCAGCAGCCGCGGGGGGAACACTGAAGCTTTCTTT
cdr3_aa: CASSRGGNTEAFF

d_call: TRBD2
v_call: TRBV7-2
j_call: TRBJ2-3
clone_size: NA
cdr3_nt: TGTGCCAGCGTGGGGATATTAGGAGCGGGAGGGATAGGGGATACGCAGTATTTT
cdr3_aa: CASVGILGAGGIGDTQYF

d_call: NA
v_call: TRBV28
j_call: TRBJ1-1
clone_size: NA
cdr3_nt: TGTGCCAGCAGCCCCTTAAGGAACACTGAAGCTTTCTTT
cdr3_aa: CASSPLRNTEAFF

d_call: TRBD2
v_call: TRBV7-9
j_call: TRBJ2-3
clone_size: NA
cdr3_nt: TGTGCCAGCAGCTCGCGGACTAGCGGGAGATCGAGGGATACGCAGTATTTT
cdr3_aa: CASSSRTSGRSRDTQYF

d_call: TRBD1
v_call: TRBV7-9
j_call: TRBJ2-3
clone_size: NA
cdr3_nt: TGTGCCAGCAGCTTAGAGACAGGGTTCGGAGATACGCAGTATTTT
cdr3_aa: CASSLETGFGDTQYF

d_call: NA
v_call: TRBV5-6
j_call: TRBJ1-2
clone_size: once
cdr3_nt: TGTGCCAGCAGCTTGGATGACTATGGCTACACCTTC
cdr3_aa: CASSLDDYGYTF

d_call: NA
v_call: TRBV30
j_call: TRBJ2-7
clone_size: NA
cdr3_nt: TGTGCCTGGAGGGGGCTACTGGGGTCCTACGAGCAGTACTTC
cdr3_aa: CAWRGLLGSYEQYF

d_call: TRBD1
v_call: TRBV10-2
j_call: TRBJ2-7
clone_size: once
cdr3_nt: TGCGCCAGCAGTTGGGGAGTTTTAGGGGACAGCTCCTACGAGCAGTACTTC
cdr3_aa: CASSWGVLGDSSYEQYF

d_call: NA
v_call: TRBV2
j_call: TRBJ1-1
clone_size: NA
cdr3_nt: TGTGCCAGCAGTGAACAGGGACTTGACACTGAAGCTTTCTTT
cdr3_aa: CASSEQGLDTEAFF

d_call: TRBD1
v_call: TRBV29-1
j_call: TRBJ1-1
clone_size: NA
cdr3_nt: TGCAGCGCTGGACAGGGGGGCTTCATGAACACTGAAGCTTTCTTT
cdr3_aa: CSAGQGGFMNTEAFF

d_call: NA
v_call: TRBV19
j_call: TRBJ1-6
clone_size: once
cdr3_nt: TGTGCCAGTAGTATAGGAGCTAATTCACCCCTCCACTTT
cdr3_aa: CASSIGANSPLHF

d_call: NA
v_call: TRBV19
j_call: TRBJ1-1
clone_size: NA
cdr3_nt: TGTGCCAGTAGTATACAGGTTATGAACACTGAAGCTTTCTTT
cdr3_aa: CASSIQVMNTEAFF

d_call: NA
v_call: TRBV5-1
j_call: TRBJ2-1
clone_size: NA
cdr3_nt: TGCGCCAGCAGCCCCCCCGTTCCCTACAATGAGCAGTTCTTC
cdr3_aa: CASSPPVPYNEQFF

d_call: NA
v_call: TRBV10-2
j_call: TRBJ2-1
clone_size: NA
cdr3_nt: TGCGCCAGCAGTGGCCCCGGGGGCAGCTACAATGAGCAGTTCTTC
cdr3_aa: CASSGPGGSYNEQFF

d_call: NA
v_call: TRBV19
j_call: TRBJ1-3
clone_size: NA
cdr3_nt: TGTGCCAGTAGTATGGGGAGGCGAAACACCATATATTTT
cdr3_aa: CASSMGRRNTIYF

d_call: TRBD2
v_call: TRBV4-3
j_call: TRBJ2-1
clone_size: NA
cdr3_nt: TGCGCCAGCAGCCCATCTTTTGCTAGCGGGAGGGCCCGGGGGAACAATGAGCAGTTCTTC
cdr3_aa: CASSPSFASGRARGNNEQFF

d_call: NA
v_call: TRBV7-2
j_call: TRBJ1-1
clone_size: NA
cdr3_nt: TGTGCCAGCAGTAGCGTGGTAGGGACTGAAGCTTTCTTT
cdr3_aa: CASSSVVGTEAFF

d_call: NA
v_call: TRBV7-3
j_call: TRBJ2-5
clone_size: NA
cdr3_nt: TGTGCCAGCAGCTTAAACGGATACCAAGAGACCCAGTACTTC
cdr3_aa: CASSLNGYQETQYF

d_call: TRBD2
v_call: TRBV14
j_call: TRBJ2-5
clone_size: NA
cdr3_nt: TGTGCCAGCAGCCACATGAGGCGGGGGGGAGAGACCCAGTACTTC
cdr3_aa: CASSHMRRGGETQYF

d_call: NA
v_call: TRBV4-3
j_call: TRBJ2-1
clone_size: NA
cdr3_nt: TGCGCCAGCAGCCAAGGTGGGGAGGCTAGCATGAGGGACAATGAGCAGTTCTTC
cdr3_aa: CASSQGGEASMRDNEQFF

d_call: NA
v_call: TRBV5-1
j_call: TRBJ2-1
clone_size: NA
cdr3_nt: TGCGCCAGCAGCTTGGAAGGACAGTCCTACAATGAGCAGTTCTTC
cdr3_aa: CASSLEGQSYNEQFF

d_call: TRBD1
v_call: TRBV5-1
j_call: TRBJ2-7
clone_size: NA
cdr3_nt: TGCGCCAGCAGCTTGCACGGAGAGACAGGGGCTGGGGTCGAGCAGTACTTC
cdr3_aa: CASSLHGETGAGVEQYF

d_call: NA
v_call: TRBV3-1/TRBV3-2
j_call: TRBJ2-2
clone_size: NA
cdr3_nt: TGTGCTGCCGGGGAGCTGTTTTTT
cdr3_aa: CAAGELFF

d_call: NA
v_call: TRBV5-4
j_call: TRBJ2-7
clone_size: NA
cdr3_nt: TGTGCCAGCAGCCGTGACACGGGCGAGCAGTACTTC
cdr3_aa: CASSRDTGEQYF